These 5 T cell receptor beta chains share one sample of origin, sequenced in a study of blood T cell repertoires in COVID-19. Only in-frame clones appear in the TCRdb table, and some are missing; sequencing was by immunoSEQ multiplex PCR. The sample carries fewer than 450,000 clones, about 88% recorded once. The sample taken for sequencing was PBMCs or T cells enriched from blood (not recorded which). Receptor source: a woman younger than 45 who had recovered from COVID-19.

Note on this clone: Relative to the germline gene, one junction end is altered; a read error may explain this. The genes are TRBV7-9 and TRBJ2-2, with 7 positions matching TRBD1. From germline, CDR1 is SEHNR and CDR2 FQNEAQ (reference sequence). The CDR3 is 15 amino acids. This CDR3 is CASRLKGALTGELFF. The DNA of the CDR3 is TGTGCCAGCCGCTTAAAGGGGGCCCTCACCGGGGAGCTGTTTTTT.

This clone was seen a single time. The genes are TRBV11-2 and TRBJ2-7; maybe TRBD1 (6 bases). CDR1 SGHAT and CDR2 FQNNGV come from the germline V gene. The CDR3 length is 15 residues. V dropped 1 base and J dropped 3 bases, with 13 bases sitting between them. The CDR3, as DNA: TGTGCCAGCAGCTTAGTTTCGGACAGCAACTACGAGCAGTACTTC. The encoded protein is CASSLVSDSNYEQYF.

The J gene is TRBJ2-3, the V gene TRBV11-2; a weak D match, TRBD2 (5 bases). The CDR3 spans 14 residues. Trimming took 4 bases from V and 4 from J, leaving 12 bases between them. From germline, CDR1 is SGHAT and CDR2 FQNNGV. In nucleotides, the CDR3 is TGTGCCAGCAGCTCCTCCCCGAGGGCAGATACGCAGTATTTT. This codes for CASSSSPRADTQYF.

The CDR3 bases are TGTGCCTGGAGTACGGGGTTTTCCGGCTACACCTTC. This encodes CAWSTGFSGYTF. V usage is TRBV30 and J usage is TRBJ1-2; D is uncertain. From germline, CDR1 is GTSNPN and CDR2 SVGIG (reference sequence). Between the trimmed V and J ends, which lost 2 bases and 8 bases, there was a span of 12 bases. This CDR3 is built from 12 residues.

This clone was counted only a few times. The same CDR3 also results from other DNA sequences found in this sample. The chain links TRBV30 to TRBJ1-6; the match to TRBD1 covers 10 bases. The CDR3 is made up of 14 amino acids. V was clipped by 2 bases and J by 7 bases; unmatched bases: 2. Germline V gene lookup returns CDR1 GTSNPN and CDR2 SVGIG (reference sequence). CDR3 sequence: CAWSRGQGNSPLHF. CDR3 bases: TGTGCCTGGAGTAGGGGACAGGGGAATTCACCCCTCCACTTT.